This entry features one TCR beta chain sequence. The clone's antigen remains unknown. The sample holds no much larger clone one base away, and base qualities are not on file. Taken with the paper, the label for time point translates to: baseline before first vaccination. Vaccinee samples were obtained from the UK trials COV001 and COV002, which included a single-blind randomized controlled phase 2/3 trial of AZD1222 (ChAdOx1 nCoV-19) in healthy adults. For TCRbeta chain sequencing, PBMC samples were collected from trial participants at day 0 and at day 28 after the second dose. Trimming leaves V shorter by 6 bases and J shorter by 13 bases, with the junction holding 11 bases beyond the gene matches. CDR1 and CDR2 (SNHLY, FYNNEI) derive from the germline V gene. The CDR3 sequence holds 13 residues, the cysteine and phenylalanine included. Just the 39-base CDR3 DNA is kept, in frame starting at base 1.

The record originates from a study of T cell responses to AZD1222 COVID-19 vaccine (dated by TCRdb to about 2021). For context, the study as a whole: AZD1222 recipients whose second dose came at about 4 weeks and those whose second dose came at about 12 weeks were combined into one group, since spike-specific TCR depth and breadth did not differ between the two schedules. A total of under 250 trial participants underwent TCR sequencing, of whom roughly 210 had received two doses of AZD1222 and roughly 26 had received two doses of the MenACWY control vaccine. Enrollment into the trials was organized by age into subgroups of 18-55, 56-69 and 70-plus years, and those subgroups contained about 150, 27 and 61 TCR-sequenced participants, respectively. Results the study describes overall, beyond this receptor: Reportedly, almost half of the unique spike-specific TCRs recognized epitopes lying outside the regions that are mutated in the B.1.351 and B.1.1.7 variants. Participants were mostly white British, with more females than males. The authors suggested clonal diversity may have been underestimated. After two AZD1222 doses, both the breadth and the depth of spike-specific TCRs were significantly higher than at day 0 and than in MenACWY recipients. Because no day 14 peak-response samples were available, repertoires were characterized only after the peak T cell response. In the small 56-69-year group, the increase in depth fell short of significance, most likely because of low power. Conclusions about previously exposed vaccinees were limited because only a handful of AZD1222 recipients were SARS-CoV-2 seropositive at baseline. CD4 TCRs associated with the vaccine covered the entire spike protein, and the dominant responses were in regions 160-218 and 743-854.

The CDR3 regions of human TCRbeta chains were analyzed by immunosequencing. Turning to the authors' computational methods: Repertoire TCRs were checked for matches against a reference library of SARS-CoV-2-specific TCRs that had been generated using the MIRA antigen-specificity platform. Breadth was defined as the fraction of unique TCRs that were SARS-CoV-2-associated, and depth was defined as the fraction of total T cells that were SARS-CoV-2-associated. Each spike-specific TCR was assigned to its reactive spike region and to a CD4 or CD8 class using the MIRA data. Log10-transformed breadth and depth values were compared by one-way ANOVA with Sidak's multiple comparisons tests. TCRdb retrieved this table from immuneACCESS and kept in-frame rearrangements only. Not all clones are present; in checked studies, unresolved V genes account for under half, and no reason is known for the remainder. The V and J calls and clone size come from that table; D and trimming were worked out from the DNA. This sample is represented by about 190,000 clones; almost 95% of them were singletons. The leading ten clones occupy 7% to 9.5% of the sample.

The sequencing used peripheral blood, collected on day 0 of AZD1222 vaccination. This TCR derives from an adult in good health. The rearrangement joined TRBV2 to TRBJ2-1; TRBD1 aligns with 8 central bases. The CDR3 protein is CASRETGVPIQFF. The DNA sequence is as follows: TGTGCCAGCAGGGAGACAGGGGTCCCCATCCAGTTCTTC. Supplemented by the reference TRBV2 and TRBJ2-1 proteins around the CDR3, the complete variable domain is EPEVTQTPSHQVTQMGQEVILRCVPISNHLYFYWYRQILGQKVEFLVSFYNNEISEKSEIFDDQFSVERPDGSNFTLKIRSTKLEDSAMYFCASRETGVPIQFFGPGTRLTVL.